Listed here are 6 T cell receptor beta chains from one sample, sequenced in a study of Ad26.COV2.S vaccination and SARS-CoV-2 variants. The assay was immunoSEQ multiplex PCR, and TCRdb's table has in-frame clones only and misses some. The repertoire holds fewer than 800,000 clones, with around 90% as singletons. Documented treatment: about 20 received Ad26.COV2.S at low or high dose, single or two shots; about 5 received placebo; per-sample allocation not given. Following the first vaccine or placebo injection, samples were taken on day 63. This specimen was peripheral blood, taken in a trial of Ad26.COV2.S vaccine versus placebo. The receptors stem from a person between 18 and 59 years old who received the Ad26.COV2.S COVID-19 vaccine or a placebo.

This clone has just a few counts. The chain recombines TRBV5-1 with TRBJ2-1; no clear D. Germline assignment: CDR1 SGHRS and CDR2 YFSETQ. V was pared by 3 bases and J by 5 bases, with 15 bases between. The CDR3 is 15 amino acids. CDR3 nucleotides: TGCGCCAGCAGCTCCATAGCAGGAACTAACAATGAGCAGTTCTTC. It is translated as CASSSIAGTNNEQFF.

The chain employs TRBV10-3 and TRBJ1-3; D remains ambiguous. The CDR3 totals 15 residues. The germline gives CDR1 ENHRY, CDR2 SYGVKD. V was trimmed by 1 base and J by 0 bases, leaving 7 bases between them. As DNA, the CDR3 is TGTGCCATCAGTGAGTTGACCGGCTCTGGAAACACCATATATTTT. Its protein product is CAISELTGSGNTIYF.

CDR3 protein: CASSQDSGLAGAGELFF. As DNA, the CDR3 is TGTGCCAGCAGCCAAGATAGCGGACTAGCGGGTGCCGGGGAGCTGTTTTTT. The rearrangement joins TRBV3-1 (or the pseudogene TRBV3-2) to TRBJ2-2, with 11 bases aligning to TRBD2. The ends lost 0 bases at V and 6 bases at J; junction bases unmatched: 6. CDR1 and CDR2 (germline): LGHDT, YNNKEL (reference sequence). The CDR3 covers 17 residues.

V is TRBV5-4 and J is TRBJ1-3; D unresolved. Trimming cost V 5 bases and J 0 bases, with 6 bases left between them. CDR3 length: 13 residues. Germline lookup yields CDR1 SGHNT and CDR2 YYREEE (reference sequence). The chain's CDR3 is CASRDISGNTIYF. CDR3 bases: TGTGCCAGCAGAGACATCTCTGGAAACACCATATATTTT.

J is TRBJ2-6 and V is TRBV12-5; no clear D. CDR1 LGHNT and CDR2 FRNRAP come from the germline V gene. The V gene lost 7 bases and the J gene lost 1 base, with 5 bases spanning the gap. The CDR3 has 13 amino acids. In DNA form, the CDR3 reads TGTGCTAGTGCCCTATCTGGGGCCAACGTCCTGACTTTC. It specifies CASALSGANVLTF.

The chain is built from TRBV11-3 and TRBJ2-2, with D perhaps being TRBD1 or TRBD2 (6 bases each). Trimming took 5 bases from V and 4 from J, leaving 17 bases between them. The germline V gene encodes CDR1 SGHNT and CDR2 YENEEA. CDR3 size: 16 residues. DNA of the CDR3: TGTGCCAGCAGCCCCGGGGGCGGGACCCGCACCGGGGAGCTGTTTTTT. Translated: CASSPGGGTRTGELFF. The full variable domain, its missing parts supplied by reference TRBV11-3 and TRBJ2-2, is EAGVVQSPRYKIIEKKQPVAFWCNPISGHNTLYWYLQNLGQGPELLIRYENEEAVDDSQLPKDRFSAERLKGVDSTLKIQPAELGDSAVYLCASSPGGGTRTGELFFGEGSRLTVL.